These 13 T cell receptor beta chains were sequenced from one sample in a study of T cells after yellow fever vaccination. Via MiXCR, TCRdb re-called the 5' RACE reads, giving one row per CDR3 protein. The sample consists of a few hundred thousand distinct CDR3 sequences, roughly a fifth of them appearing once. Specimen: PBMCs, collected 15 days after the yellow fever booster vaccination. The receptors originated from a man younger than 40 who received the YFV17D yellow fever vaccine.

V is TRBV12-3 or TRBV12-4 and J is TRBJ2-2, with TRBD2 matching 10 bases. The CDR3 length is 16 residues. V lost 8 bases, J lost 4 bases, and 10 bases stayed unmatched. For the CDR3, the DNA is TGTGCCAGCGCCATTCCCCTAGCGGGAGTCACCGGGGAGCTGTTTTTT. Its protein is CASAIPLAGVTGELFF.

The CDR3 DNA sequence: TGTGCCAGCAGCTATACGGGCGGGAGCCCTGAGCAGTTCTTC. It translates to CASSYTGGSPEQFF. V and J are TRBV7-6 and TRBJ2-1; 7 bases agree with TRBD2. V gave up 4 bases and J gave up 9 bases; unmatched junction bases: 9. CDR1 and CDR2 (germline): SGHVS, FNYEAQ. The CDR3 sequence is 14 residues long.

The chain joins TRBV29-1 to TRBJ1-4, with D perhaps matching TRBD1 (6 bases). Trimming removed 4 bases at V and 7 bases at J, with 13 bases between. The CDR3 consists of 13 residues. In germline, CDR1 is SQVTM, CDR2 ANQGSEA. DNA of the CDR3: TGCAGCGTTGTTTCAGGGGATGGTGAAAAACTGTTTTTT. It is translated as CSVVSGDGEKLFF.

This clonotype was observed a handful of times. CDR3 in DNA: TGTGCCAGCAGCTTATTAGGTCAGGGGGACGGCATTCAGTACTTC. This sequence encodes CASSLLGQGDGIQYF. The chain recombines TRBV11-2 with TRBJ2-4; 7 bases line up with TRBD1. This CDR3 comprises 15 residues. The germline CDR1 and CDR2 sequences are SGHAT and FQNNGV. J was trimmed by 9 bases and V by 2 bases; bases with no gene match: 10.

J is TRBJ1-2 and V is TRBV20-1, with 9 bases aligning to TRBD1. Germline V lookup: CDR1 DFQATT, CDR2 SNEGSKA (reference sequence). The CDR3 totals 13 residues. J lost 5 bases, V lost 5 bases, and 6 bases had no gene match. Here the CDR3 reads CSAGPTGGYGYTF. CDR3 DNA: TGCAGTGCTGGACCGACAGGGGGTTATGGCTACACCTTC.

The chain has TRBV7-2 and TRBJ2-1, with TRBD2 matching over 11 bases. Trimming took 5 bases from V and 5 from J; bases not matched to a gene: 8. The germline CDR1 and CDR2 sequences are SGHTA and FQGNSA. The CDR3 is 16 amino acids. CDR3 amino acids: CASSPNLAGGHNEQFF. CDR3 in DNA: TGTGCCAGCAGCCCGAATCTAGCGGGAGGACACAATGAGCAGTTCTTC.

This clonotype occurred once. The V and J genes are TRBV28 and TRBJ2-1, with 9 nucleotides matching TRBD1. CDR1 and CDR2 (germline): MDHEN, SYDVKM. Trimming at V came to 2 bases and at J to 8 bases, leaving 19 bases not matched to a gene. This CDR3 comprises 19 residues. The CDR3: CASSLPRSLRGTGSDEQFF. In DNA, the CDR3 is TGTGCCAGCAGTTTACCCCGCAGCCTCCGGGGGACAGGGTCTGATGAGCAGTTCTTC.

The chain combines TRBV20-1 with TRBJ2-3; D might be TRBD1 (6 bases). The V gene lost 2 bases and the J gene lost 2 bases, with 8 bases spanning the gap. CDR3 size: 13 residues. Germline CDR1 and CDR2: DFQATT and SNEGSKA (reference sequence). Here the CDR3 DNA reads TGCAGTGCTAGAAGGGGGAACACAGATACGCAGTATTTT. Protein product: CSARRGNTDTQYF.

The chain carries TRBV7-8 and TRBJ2-1; D remains unclear. CDR1 and CDR2 (germline): SGHVS, FQNEAQ. V was trimmed by 3 bases and J by 7 bases, leaving 10 bases between them. This CDR3 is built from 13 residues. The CDR3 sequence is CASSFLAPNEQFF. CDR3 nucleotides: TGTGCCAGCAGCTTTCTCGCGCCGAATGAGCAGTTCTTC.

The V gene is TRBV7-8, the J gene TRBJ2-1, with TRBD2 matching over 10 bases. After removal of 1 base from V and 9 bases from J, the junction contained 9 bases not matched to a gene. The CDR3 spans 16 residues. Germline lookup yields CDR1 SGHVS and CDR2 FQNEAQ. The CDR3 sequence: CASSLELAGDRGEQFF. CDR3 sequence (DNA): TGTGCCAGCAGCTTAGAGCTAGCGGGAGATCGGGGTGAGCAGTTCTTC.

The chain links TRBV7-6 to TRBJ2-1, with no clear D. Germline loops: CDR1 SGHVS, CDR2 FNYEAQ. The germline V and J ends were trimmed by 3 bases and 1 base, with 7 bases remaining between them. The CDR3 length is 14 residues. The CDR3: CASSFTTSYNEQFF. The CDR3 DNA sequence: TGTGCCAGCAGCTTTACAACATCCTACAATGAGCAGTTCTTC.

The chain has TRBV20-1 and TRBJ1-6; possible D gene TRBD1, 6 bases. Trimming took 6 bases from V and 0 from J, leaving 12 bases between them. The germline gives CDR1 DFQATT, CDR2 SNEGSKA (reference sequence). The CDR3 runs 15 residues. The CDR3 loop reads CSAGQMSSYNSPLHF. In DNA, the CDR3 is TGCAGTGCGGGACAAATGAGCTCCTATAATTCACCCCTCCACTTT.

The chain combines TRBV20-1 with TRBJ2-2; 10 bases fit TRBD2. Germline CDR1 and CDR2: DFQATT and SNEGSKA (reference sequence). This CDR3 contains 18 residues. V lost 7 bases, J lost 4 bases, and 18 bases stayed unmatched. The CDR3 DNA sequence: TGCAGTGTCCGCACCCGAGCGGGAGGGCCATCTATCACCGGGGAGCTGTTTTTT. Translation gives CSVRTRAGGPSITGELFF.